One sample yielded the 28 T cell receptor beta chains listed below, sequenced in a study of T-cell reconstitution after alpha-beta-depleted transplantation in children. Unique molecular identifiers were incorporated into the prepared TCRbeta library. Each CDR3 protein gets one entry after TCRdb re-called the PCR reads with MiXCR. The sample shows fewer than 550,000 distinct CDR3 sequences, 10% of them seen only once. This material consisted of PBMCs, taken before TCRalphabeta/CD19-depleted stem cell transplant. These receptors all stem from a child aged 2 to 10 with inherited bone marrow failure, due to receive a stem cell transplant.

This clonotype came up a few times. The junction and the germline gene differ at one end; a read error may be behind it. This sequence joins TRBV20-1 and TRBJ1-5; D call uncertain. The CDR3 extends over 16 amino acids. Per germline, CDR1 DFQATT and CDR2 SNEGSKA (reference sequence). CDR3: CSAVSREPPGNHPQHF. CDR3 DNA sequence: TGCAGTGCTGTTTCCCGGGAGCCTCCAGGTAATCATCCCCAGCATTTT.

This clonotype was seen at least ten times. The chain carries TRBV29-1 and TRBJ1-3; D is uncertain. The CDR3 consists of 12 residues. V gave up 1 base and J gave up 9 bases, with 10 bases separating them. The V gene's germline CDR1 is SQVTM and CDR2 ANQGSEA. The CDR3 DNA sequence: TGCAGCGTTGAAGGGGTCCGTGGCACCATATATTTT. Translation gives CSVEGVRGTIYF.

To note about this clonotype: The junction does not match germline at one end; this may be a read error. The CDR3 reads CASIQDLAVFGTDTQYF. CDR3 nucleotides: TGCGCCAGCATCCAAGATCTTGCAGTCTTTGGCACAGATACGCAGTATTTT. The V gene is TRBV4-3, the J gene TRBJ2-3; no clear D. The germline CDR1 and CDR2 sequences are LGHNA and YSLEER. The CDR3 is made up of 17 amino acids.

Note on this clonotype: A read error is possible here, since a much larger clone lies one base away. The rearrangement uses TRBV12-3 or TRBV12-4 and TRBJ2-7; 7 bases align to TRBD2. The CDR3 totals 15 residues. Trimming at V came to 0 bases and at J to 3 bases, leaving 5 bases not matched to a gene. The CDR3 bases are TGTGCCAGCAGTTTAGCGGGCGGGACTATCTACGAGCAGTACTTC. It specifies CASSLAGGTIYEQYF.

This clonotype occurred many times. The chain employs TRBV7-2 and TRBJ2-3; 7 bases are shared with TRBD2. This CDR3 is built from 14 residues. V gave up 0 bases and J gave up 7 bases; unmatched junction bases: 4. Germline V gives CDR1 SGHTA, CDR2 FQGNSA. Here the CDR3 reads CASSLAGGPNTQYF. Here the CDR3 DNA reads TGTGCCAGCAGCTTAGCGGGAGGGCCGAATACGCAGTATTTT.

This clonotype was recorded many times. The J gene is TRBJ2-7, the V gene TRBV28, with D tentatively TRBD1 or TRBD2 (5 bases each). The germline gives CDR1 MDHEN, CDR2 SYDVKM. The CDR3 runs to 15 residues. V was clipped by 3 bases and J by 1 base, with 13 bases between them. CDR3 DNA sequence: TGTGCCAGCAGTTTCCGGGGCCTCGGATCCTACGAGCAGTACTTC. Its translation: CASSFRGLGSYEQYF. The variable domain in full, completed from reference TRBV28 and TRBJ2-7, reads DVKVTQSSRYLVKRTGEKVFLECVQDMDHENMFWYRQDPGLGLRLIYFSYDVKMKEKGDIPEGYSVSREKKERFSLILESASTNQTSMYLCASSFRGLGSYEQYFGPGTRLTVT.

At least ten counts were recorded for this clonotype. The V and J genes are TRBV6-2 or TRBV6-3 and TRBJ2-5; 8 bases are shared with TRBD2. Germline-derived CDR1 and CDR2 are MNHEY and SVGEGT. Unmatched junction bases numbered 8, after V lost 5 bases and J lost 0 bases. The CDR3 is 16 amino acids. The DNA for the CDR3 is TGTGCCAGCAGTCCCATAGCGGGAAGGGACCAAGAGACCCAGTACTTC. Translated, it gives CASSPIAGRDQETQYF.

This sequence joins TRBV11-2 and TRBJ1-4, with a tentative D call TRBD1 (5 bases). Looked up from germline, CDR1 is SGHAT and CDR2 is FQNNGV. This CDR3 has 17 amino acids. Trimming pared 5 bases from V and 5 bases from J, leaving 21 bases between. The CDR3 loop reads CASSHRPSGLENEKLFF. The CDR3 nucleotides read TGTGCCAGCAGCCACCGTCCGTCAGGGTTGGAGAATGAAAAACTGTTTTTT.

This clonotype was seen more than once but under ten times. The chain links TRBV5-1 to TRBJ2-3; no reliable D call. Germline V lookup: CDR1 SGHRS, CDR2 YFSETQ. The CDR3 totals 14 residues. The V end lost 2 bases, the J end lost 2 bases, and 9 bases lay between the germline ends. CDR3 sequence (DNA): TGCGCCAGCAGCTTAAAGGATTCCACAGATACGCAGTATTTT. This encodes CASSLKDSTDTQYF.

The J gene is TRBJ2-7, the V gene TRBV27; 7 nucleotides agree with TRBD1. CDR1 MNHEY and CDR2 SMNVEV come from the germline V gene (reference sequence). With 3 bases clipped from V and 2 bases from J, the junction kept 7 bases outside the gene matches. The CDR3 totals 15 residues. CDR3 residues: CASSFKQGRPYEQYF. The CDR3, as DNA: TGTGCCAGCAGTTTTAAACAGGGGCGGCCCTACGAGCAGTACTTC.

This clonotype was recorded many times. This chain connects TRBV6-2 or TRBV6-3 to TRBJ2-5, with unresolved D. The CDR3 has 12 residues. Germline V gives CDR1 MNHEY, CDR2 SVGEGT. Trimming took 8 bases from V and 1 from J, leaving 8 bases between them. In nucleotides, the CDR3 is TGTGCCAGCCGAAATCCCCAAGAGACCCAGTACTTC. This codes for CASRNPQETQYF.

As concerns this clonotype: At one of its ends the junction is not consistent with the germline gene, which may arise from a read error. The chain recombines TRBV29-1 with TRBJ1-3; D remains unclear. The germline CDR1 and CDR2 sequences are SQVTM and ANQGSEA. This CDR3 has 13 amino acids. This CDR3 reads CSAERQSGNTIYF. The CDR3 DNA reads TGCAGCGCTGAACGGCAATCTGGAAACACCATATATTTT.

This clonotype was seen more than once but under ten times. This chain joins TRBV5-4 and TRBJ2-3; D is perhaps TRBD1 (8 bases). The ends were cut back, 4 bases at V and 7 bases at J, with 22 bases in the middle. The CDR3 covers 16 residues. Germline V lookup: CDR1 SGHNT, CDR2 YYREEE (reference sequence). The CDR3 sequence: CASSPTGEGSMNTQYF. CDR3 DNA: TGTGCCAGCAGCCCGACAGGGGAGGGGAGTATGAATACGCAGTATTTT.

This clonotype has ten or more counts. The genes are TRBV5-1 and TRBJ1-2; D may be TRBD1 (5 bases). Between the trimmed V and J ends, which lost 1 base and 5 bases, there was a span of 12 bases. There are 14 residues in the CDR3. Germline CDR1 reads SGHRS; CDR2 reads YFSETQ. The CDR3 loop is CASSLSRDGYGYTF. The CDR3 DNA sequence: TGCGCCAGCAGCTTGTCCCGGGACGGTTATGGCTACACCTTC.

This clonotype came up many times. The chain has TRBV7-8 and TRBJ1-6; D is unclear. The CDR3 is made up of 12 amino acids. From germline, CDR1 is SGHVS and CDR2 FQNEAQ. V lost 5 bases and J lost 10, with 9 bases in between. The CDR3 bases are TGTGCCAGCAGCCAGGTGGGGTCACCCCTCCACTTT. Translating gives CASSQVGSPLHF.

This clonotype was counted at least ten times. The V call is TRBV9, the J call TRBJ2-1, with unresolved D. The V gene's germline CDR1 is SGDLS and CDR2 YYNGEE. Trimming stripped 7 bases from V and 4 bases from J, with 9 bases between. This CDR3 region has 12 residues. The CDR3 here is CASGQRYNEQFF. CDR3 in DNA: TGTGCCAGCGGCCAACGTTACAATGAGCAGTTCTTC.

This clonotype occurred a few times. The genes are TRBV7-2 and TRBJ2-2; 8 bases match TRBD2. The CDR3 length is 16 residues. The germline CDR1 and CDR2 sequences are SGHTA and FQGNSA. V lost 0 bases to trimming and J lost 9 bases; unmatched junction nucleotides: 9. In DNA form, the CDR3 reads TGTGCCAGCAGCTTAGCACACCCGGGAGGGCCCTGGGAGCTGTTTTTT. This codes for CASSLAHPGGPWELFF.

This clonotype was seen many times. This rearrangement joins TRBV5-1 to TRBJ2-7; a possible D gene is TRBD1 (6 bases). This CDR3 comprises 16 residues. V lost 4 bases to trimming and J lost 0 bases, with 17 bases between them. The germline gives CDR1 SGHRS, CDR2 YFSETQ. For the CDR3, the DNA is TGCGCCAGCAGCCTTCAAACAGGGTATTTCTCCTACGAGCAGTACTTC. As protein: CASSLQTGYFSYEQYF.

This clonotype was detected many times. The chain combines TRBV7-8 with TRBJ1-1; unclear D gene. Deletions cut 1 base from V and 0 bases from J, with 12 bases between. Germline-derived CDR1 and CDR2 are SGHVS and FQNEAQ. The CDR3 spans 16 residues. DNA of the CDR3: TGTGCCAGCAGCTTAGAGGGAAGAATTATGAACACTGAAGCTTTCTTT. Translating gives CASSLEGRIMNTEAFF.

This clonotype was recorded a few times. The rearrangement uses TRBV28 and TRBJ1-2; no definite D call. The germline V and J ends were trimmed by 1 base and 5 bases, with 11 bases remaining between them. CDR3 length: 14 amino acids. The germline gives CDR1 MDHEN, CDR2 SYDVKM. In nucleotides, the CDR3 is TGTGCCAGCAGTTTATTCTCGGCCCCATATGGCTACACCTTC. Protein product: CASSLFSAPYGYTF.

This clonotype showed up many times. The chain combines TRBV10-3 with TRBJ2-2; 9 nucleotides align to TRBD2. With 8 bases clipped from V and 5 bases from J, the junction kept 6 bases outside the gene matches. Germline values: CDR1 ENHRY, CDR2 SYGVKD. CDR3 length equals 14 residues. The CDR3 DNA is TGTGCCATCGGCGGGAGGGCCGTGACCGGGGAGCTGTTTTTT. This gives the protein CAIGGRAVTGELFF.

Ten or more counts support this clonotype. The chain carries TRBV20-1 and TRBJ2-7, with TRBD1 matching over 7 bases. CDR3 length: 14 amino acids. CDR1 is DFQATT and CDR2 is SNEGSKA in the germline V gene (reference sequence). The V and J ends lost 6 bases and 4 bases, in that order; junction bases with no gene match: 12. CDR3 in amino acids: CSAERQGIIYEQYF. In DNA, the CDR3 is TGCAGTGCGGAACGACAGGGAATTATATACGAGCAGTACTTC.

The table lists this clonotype with a few counts. The chain joins TRBV4-3 to TRBJ1-1; a weak D match, TRBD1 (5 bases). The germline V gene has CDR1 LGHNA and CDR2 YSLEER. The CDR3 spans 15 residues. V gave up 2 bases and J gave up 1 base, with 11 bases separating them. CDR3 in DNA: TGCGCCAGCAGCCAATGGACATATACGAACACTGAAGCTTTCTTT. Its protein product is CASSQWTYTNTEAFF.

The table lists this clonotype with many counts. The CDR3 reads CASSTTGYETQYF. The CDR3 nucleotides are TGTGCCAGCAGTACGACAGGGTACGAGACCCAGTACTTC. This chain connects TRBV6-2 or TRBV6-3 to TRBJ2-5, with TRBD1 matching 7 bases. The CDR3 totals 13 residues. The germline gives CDR1 MNHEY, CDR2 SVGEGT. The trim removed 5 bases at V and 5 bases at J, leaving 5 bases unmatched.

This clonotype was counted at least ten times. The rearrangement links TRBV12-3 or TRBV12-4 to TRBJ2-7; no definite D call. The CDR3 extends over 14 amino acids. V lost 1 base and J lost 2, with 9 bases in between. Here the CDR3 reads CASSLDLGPYEQYF. CDR3 bases: TGTGCCAGCAGTTTAGATCTAGGTCCCTACGAGCAGTACTTC.

The chain employs TRBV6-5 and TRBJ1-3; tentative D call: TRBD1 (5 bases). V was clipped by 3 bases and J by 2 bases, with 11 bases between them. In germline, CDR1 is MNHEY, CDR2 SVGAGI. CDR3 length: 15 residues. CDR3 region: CASSYMLQAGNTIYF. The CDR3 DNA sequence: TGTGCCAGCAGTTATATGCTACAGGCTGGAAACACCATATATTTT.

The gene calls are TRBV11-2 and TRBJ2-7; D uncertain. V lost 2 bases and J 4 bases, leaving 24 bases between the germline ends. CDR1 SGHAT and CDR2 FQNNGV come from the germline V gene. The CDR3 covers 18 residues. CDR3 sequence reads: CASSLLLVAPGLGYEQYF. The CDR3 DNA follows: TGTGCCAGCAGCTTACTTTTGGTAGCTCCCGGCTTGGGTTACGAGCAGTACTTC. The full variable domain, in which reference TRBV11-2 and TRBJ2-7 provide the parts outside the CDR3, is EAGVAQSPRYKIIEKRQSVAFWCNPISGHATLYWYQQILGQGPKLLIQFQNNGVVDDSQLPKDRFSAERLKGVDSTLKIQPAKLEDSAVYLCASSLLLVAPGLGYEQYFGPGTRLTVT.

This clonotype was detected many times. This chain connects TRBV15 to TRBJ2-7, with D hard to call. There are 13 residues in the CDR3. The V end lost 0 bases, the J end lost 6 bases, and 9 bases lay between the germline ends. Germline CDR1 LNHNV, CDR2 YYDKDF (reference sequence). The CDR3: CATSRDRPSEQYF. The DNA for the CDR3 is TGTGCCACCAGCAGAGATAGACCCTCCGAGCAGTACTTC. The whole variable domain, remainder taken from reference TRBV15 and TRBJ2-7, is DAMVIQNPRYQVTQFGKPVTLSCSQTLNHNVMYWYQQKSSQAPKLLFHYYDKDFNNEADTPDNFQSRRPNTSFCFLDIRSPGLGDTAMYLCATSRDRPSEQYFGPGTRLTVT.